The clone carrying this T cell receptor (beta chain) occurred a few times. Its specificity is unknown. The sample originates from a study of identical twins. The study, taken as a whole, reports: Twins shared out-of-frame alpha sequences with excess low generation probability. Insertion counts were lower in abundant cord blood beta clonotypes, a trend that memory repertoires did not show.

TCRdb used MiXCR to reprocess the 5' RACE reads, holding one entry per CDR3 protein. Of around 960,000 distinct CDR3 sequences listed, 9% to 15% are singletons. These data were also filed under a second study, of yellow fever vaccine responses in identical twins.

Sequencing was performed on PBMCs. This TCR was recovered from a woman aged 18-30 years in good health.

DNA for the CDR3: TGCGCCAGCAGCTTGGGTCGACAGCCCGTAATTAGCTCCTACGAGCAGTACGTC. Translation gives CASSLGRQPVISSYEQYV. The chain has TRBV5-1 and TRBJ2-7; TRBD1 might be the D (5 bases). CDR3 size: 18 residues. V lost 0 bases, J lost 0 bases, and 19 bases lay in between. The V gene's germline CDR1 is SGHRS and CDR2 YFSETQ.